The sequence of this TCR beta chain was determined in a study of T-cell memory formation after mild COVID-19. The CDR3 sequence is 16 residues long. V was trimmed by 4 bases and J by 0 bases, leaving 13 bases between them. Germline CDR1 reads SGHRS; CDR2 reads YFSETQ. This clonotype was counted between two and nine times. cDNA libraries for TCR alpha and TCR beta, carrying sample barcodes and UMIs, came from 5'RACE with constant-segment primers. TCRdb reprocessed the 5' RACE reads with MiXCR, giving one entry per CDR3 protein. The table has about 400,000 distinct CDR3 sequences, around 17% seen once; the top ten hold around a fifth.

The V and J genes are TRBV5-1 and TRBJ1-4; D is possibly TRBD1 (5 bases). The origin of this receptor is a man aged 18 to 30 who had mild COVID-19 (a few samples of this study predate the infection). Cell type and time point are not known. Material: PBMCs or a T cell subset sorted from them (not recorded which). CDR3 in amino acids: CASSRGLITTNEKLFF. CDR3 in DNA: TGCGCCAGCAGCCGGGGACTGATAACAACTAATGAAAAACTGTTTTTT.